The 30 T cell receptor beta chains presented below share a single source sample, sequenced in a study of T-cell memory formation after mild COVID-19. TCRdb re-called the 5' RACE reads with MiXCR, one entry per CDR3 protein. Among fewer than 650,000 distinct CDR3 sequences listed, less than 25% were seen once. The sequenced material came from PBMCs or a T cell subset sorted from them (not recorded which). The receptors originated from an adult woman who had mild COVID-19 (a few samples of this study predate the infection). Cell type and time point are not known.

This clonotype came up a few times. This chain uses TRBV5-1 with TRBJ2-1; TRBD1 matches at 9 bases. Germline CDR1 reads SGHRS; CDR2 reads YFSETQ. The trim removed 3 bases at V and 9 bases at J, leaving 10 bases unmatched. The CDR3 totals 15 residues. The CDR3 nucleotides read TGCGCCAGCAGCTCGGGACAGGGCTATGGGAGTGAGCAGTTCTTC. Protein sequence: CASSSGQGYGSEQFF.

This clonotype was counted a few times. V usage is TRBV3-1 and J usage is TRBJ1-1; D might be TRBD1 (5 bases). V was trimmed by 1 base and J by 8 bases, leaving 14 bases between them. This CDR3 contains 14 residues. Per germline, CDR1 LGHDT and CDR2 YNNKEL (reference sequence). In nucleotides, the CDR3 is TGTGCCAGCAGCCAAGTGATGGGAGGGACGGAAGCTTTCTTT. It specifies CASSQVMGGTEAFF.

This clonotype was seen only a few times. The gene calls are TRBV5-6 and TRBJ2-5; the D gene is possibly TRBD1 (6 bases). Germline-derived CDR1 and CDR2 are SGHDT and YYEEEE. The CDR3 covers 15 residues. Trimming left V 2 bases short and J 5 bases short, with 16 bases between. The DNA of the CDR3 is TGTGCCAGCAGCTTCCTGACTACTAGGGGGGAGACCCAGTACTTC. It yields the protein CASSFLTTRGETQYF. Combining the CDR3 with reference TRBV5-6 and TRBJ2-5 gives the whole variable domain DAGVTQSPTHLIKTRGQQVTLRCSPKSGHDTVSWYQQALGQGPQFIFQYYEEEERQRGNFPDRFSGHQFPNYSSELNVNALLLGDSALYLCASSFLTTRGETQYFGPGTRLLVL.

CDR3 sequence: CATSGGLAGGSYEQFF. In nucleotides, the CDR3 is TGTGCCACCAGCGGGGGACTAGCGGGAGGTTCATATGAGCAGTTCTTC. V and J are TRBV15 and TRBJ2-1; the match to TRBD2 covers 15 bases. V lost 5 bases, J lost 8 bases, and 7 bases stayed unmatched. Germline V gene sequence: CDR1 LNHNV, CDR2 YYDKDF (reference sequence). This CDR3 has 16 residues.

This chain links TRBV20-1 with TRBJ2-7; D may correspond to TRBD1 or TRBD2 (5 bases each). This CDR3 is 14 amino acids long. The germline V and J ends were trimmed by 6 bases and 2 bases, with 17 bases remaining between them. Germline assignment: CDR1 DFQATT and CDR2 SNEGSKA (reference sequence). The CDR3 spells CSAPPSGRTYEQYF. Written as DNA, the CDR3 is TGCAGTGCACCCCCATCGGGGCGCACCTACGAGCAGTACTTC.

This clonotype was seen at least ten times. CDR3 region: CASSPGSSPNTGELFF. The CDR3 DNA reads TGTGCCAGCTCACCGGGGAGCTCCCCCAACACCGGGGAGCTGTTTTTT. The genes are TRBV18 and TRBJ2-2, with D tentatively TRBD2 (5 bases). Germline V CDR1 and CDR2: KGHSH, LQKENI. V lost 3 bases and J 2 bases, leaving 13 bases between the germline ends. The CDR3 is 16 amino acids.

This rearrangement joins TRBV7-3 to TRBJ2-1; 7 bases are a match to TRBD2. The CDR3 runs 15 residues. V was clipped by 2 bases and J by 6 bases; unmatched bases: 7. Germline V gene sequence: CDR1 SGHTA, CDR2 FQGTGA. The DNA for the CDR3 is TGTGCCAGCAGCTTAGCACTAGCGAGGGTCAATGAGCAGTTCTTC. Its translation: CASSLALARVNEQFF.

The V and J genes are TRBV7-8 and TRBJ1-1; the match to TRBD1 covers 10 bases. Germline V gene sequence: CDR1 SGHVS, CDR2 FQNEAQ. The CDR3 consists of 15 residues. J lost 5 bases, V lost 3 bases, and 6 bases had no gene match. The chain's CDR3 is CASSLEGTGETEAFF. CDR3 in DNA: TGTGCCAGCAGCTTGGAGGGGACAGGGGAGACTGAAGCTTTCTTT.

The V gene is TRBV7-9, the J gene TRBJ2-6, with D possibly being TRBD1 (6 bases). The CDR3 is 19 amino acids. Germline values: CDR1 SEHNR, CDR2 FQNEAQ (reference sequence). V was pared by 5 bases and J by 0 bases, with 20 bases between. The CDR3: CASSLTGETGYSGANVLTF. The CDR3 coding sequence is TGTGCCAGCAGCCTTACTGGTGAAACAGGGTACTCTGGGGCCAACGTCCTGACTTTC.

This clonotype has a handful of counts. The V and J genes are TRBV18 and TRBJ2-5; D might be TRBD2 (5 bases). The V end was cut by 5 bases, the J end by 0 bases, with 7 bases between. Germline V lookup: CDR1 KGHSH, CDR2 LQKENI. The CDR3 is 13 amino acids. In DNA, the CDR3 is TGTGCCAGCTCAAGGGAGTACCAAGAGACCCAGTACTTC. Translation gives CASSREYQETQYF.

This clonotype was counted between two and nine times. The CDR3 protein is CAISGGQGGFTEAFF. DNA of the CDR3: TGTGCCATCAGTGGGGGACAGGGCGGATTTACTGAAGCTTTCTTT. V is TRBV10-3 and J is TRBJ1-1; 9 nucleotides align to TRBD1. The V segment lost 4 bases and the J segment 5 bases; nucleotides outside the gene matches: 8. Germline CDR1 reads ENHRY; CDR2 reads SYGVKD. CDR3 length: 15 amino acids.

A few counts support this clonotype. This CDR3 reads CASSTTGGRNQPQHF. CDR3 sequence (DNA): TGTGCCAGCAGTACGACAGGGGGACGCAATCAGCCCCAGCATTTT. V is TRBV6-2 or TRBV6-3 and J is TRBJ1-5; 9 nucleotides agree with TRBD1. The ends lost 5 bases at V and 2 bases at J; junction bases unmatched: 4. The CDR3 contains 15 residues. CDR1 MNHEY and CDR2 SVGEGT come from the germline V gene.

V gene TRBV7-8 combines with J gene TRBJ2-1, with 7 bases identical to TRBD1. Trimming removed 5 bases from V and 8 bases from J; junction bases left unmatched: 9. The CDR3 extends over 14 amino acids. Germline V lookup: CDR1 SGHVS, CDR2 FQNEAQ. The CDR3 is CASSEDRVWDEQFF. Here the CDR3 DNA reads TGTGCCAGCAGCGAAGACAGGGTGTGGGATGAGCAGTTCTTC. Full variable domain (rest looked up from reference TRBV7-8 and TRBJ2-1): GAGVSQSPRYKVAKRGQDVALRCDPISGHVSLFWYQQALGQGPEFLTYFQNEAQLDKSGLPSDRFFAERPEGSVSTLKIQRTQQEDSAVYLCASSEDRVWDEQFFGPGTRLTVL.

The sample holds many counts of this clonotype. The chain has TRBV29-1 and TRBJ1-3; 7 nucleotides line up with TRBD1. The CDR3 is made up of 15 amino acids. V shed 7 bases and J 0 bases; nucleotides not matched to a gene: 9. CDR1 is SQVTM and CDR2 is ANQGSEA in the germline V gene. The CDR3 loop is CSARGMGSSGNTIYF. Here the CDR3 DNA reads TGCAGCGCCAGGGGGATGGGGAGCTCTGGAAACACCATATATTTT. Supplemented by reference TRBV29-1 and TRBJ1-3, the full variable domain reads SAVISQKPSRDICQRGTSLTIQCQVDSQVTMMFWYRQQPGQSLTLIATANQGSEATYESGFVIDKFPISRPNLTFSTLTVSNMSPEDSSIYLCSARGMGSSGNTIYFGEGSWLTVV.

The CDR3 spells CATSVGQVYNEQFF. CDR3 coding DNA: TGTGCCACCAGTGTAGGACAGGTCTACAATGAGCAGTTCTTC. The rearrangement links TRBV24-1 to TRBJ2-1, with 7 bases aligning to TRBD1. CDR3 size: 14 residues. V shed 5 bases and J 3 bases; nucleotides not matched to a gene: 3. Germline CDR1 is KGHDR and CDR2 is SFDVKD.

This rearrangement joins TRBV19 to TRBJ2-1; 8 bases map to TRBD1. CDR3 length equals 12 residues. Germline V gene data show CDR1 as LNHDA and CDR2 as SQIVND (reference sequence). Unmatched junction bases numbered 6, after V lost 11 bases and J lost 6 bases. CDR3 DNA: TGTGCCGCCCAGGGGGCGGCCAATGAGCAGTTCTTC. This codes for CAAQGAANEQFF.

In this sample, this clonotype turned up many times. J is TRBJ2-5 and V is TRBV27, with D perhaps being TRBD1 or TRBD2 (5 bases each). V was shortened by 0 bases and J by 5 bases, with 7 bases between the two germline ends. The germline V gene encodes CDR1 MNHEY and CDR2 SMNVEV (reference sequence). This CDR3 is built from 13 residues. CDR3 nucleotide sequence: TGTGCCAGCAGTTTATCGGGGGTGGAGACCCAGTACTTC. This sequence encodes CASSLSGVETQYF.

The V call is TRBV12-3 or TRBV12-4, the J call TRBJ1-1, with 7 nucleotides matching TRBD1. The CDR3 sequence is 13 residues long. V gave up 5 bases and J gave up 6 bases; unmatched junction bases: 6. The chain's CDR3 is CASSVGQDSEAFF. As DNA, the CDR3 is TGTGCCAGCAGTGTCGGACAGGATTCTGAAGCTTTCTTT.

This clonotype has a count of ten or more. The V and J genes are TRBV4-3 and TRBJ1-4; no definite D call. V was pared by 4 bases and J by 3 bases, with 15 bases between. This CDR3 region has 16 residues. The germline V gene encodes CDR1 LGHNA and CDR2 YSLEER. CDR3 nucleotides: TGCGCCAGCAGCCCGAAAATATCCACATCTAATGAAAAACTGTTTTTT. Amino acid sequence: CASSPKISTSNEKLFF.

This clonotype has only a few counts. The chain carries TRBV29-1 and TRBJ2-7; D not certain. The CDR3 consists of 13 residues. Germline V lookup: CDR1 SQVTM, CDR2 ANQGSEA. The V end lost 4 bases, the J end lost 0 bases, and 10 bases lay between the germline ends. CDR3 bases: TGCAGCGTTGTTAGCACCAGCTCCTACGAGCAGTACTTC. Amino acid sequence: CSVVSTSSYEQYF.

The rearrangement uses TRBV29-1 and TRBJ2-1, with 9 bases that match TRBD1. The CDR3 extends over 13 amino acids. V trimming: 3 bases; J trimming: 6 bases; junction bases outside the gene matches: 3. CDR1 is SQVTM, CDR2 ANQGSEA, per germline. The CDR3 sequence is CSVEHRGPNEQFF. In DNA form, the CDR3 reads TGCAGCGTTGAGCACAGGGGGCCCAATGAGCAGTTCTTC.

The rearrangement joins TRBV7-3 to TRBJ2-3; possible D gene TRBD2, 5 bases. Germline CDR1 and CDR2: SGHTA and FQGTGA. Trimming took off 5 bases at V and 5 bases at J, with 8 bases between the two ends. The CDR3 is 12 amino acids. The CDR3 loop is CASSREGDTQYF. The CDR3 DNA follows: TGTGCCAGCAGCCGCGAGGGAGATACGCAGTATTTT. Full variable domain (missing parts from reference TRBV7-3 and TRBJ2-3): GAGVSQTPSNKVTEKGKYVELRCDPISGHTALYWYRQSLGQGPEFLIYFQGTGAADDSGLPNDRFFAVRPEGSVSTLKIQRTERGDSAVYLCASSREGDTQYFGPGTRLTVL.

Notes on this clonotype: A read error may account for a junction end that differs from germline. V usage is TRBV18 and J usage is TRBJ2-1, with D tentatively TRBD1 (6 bases). The CDR3 has 15 residues. CDR1 KGHSH and CDR2 LQKENI come from the germline V gene. Here the CDR3 DNA reads TGTGGCAGCTCACCAAACAGGGCCCTCGCGGATGAGCAGTTCTTC. Its protein is CGSSPNRALADEQFF.

This clonotype was seen a handful of times. This chain uses TRBV7-6 with TRBJ2-5, with TRBD2 matching 8 bases. V shed 2 bases and J 3 bases; nucleotides not matched to a gene: 8. This CDR3 has 16 amino acids. From germline, CDR1 is SGHVS and CDR2 FNYEAQ. The CDR3 region is CASSLLPGLGKETQYF. The DNA for the CDR3 is TGTGCCAGCAGCTTACTTCCGGGACTAGGGAAAGAGACCCAGTACTTC.

This clonotype was counted ten times or more. The chain joins TRBV2 to TRBJ2-2, with TRBD2 as a possible D gene (5 bases). The CDR3 consists of 12 residues. The germline V gene encodes CDR1 SNHLY and CDR2 FYNNEI. Trimming stripped 6 bases from V and 5 bases from J, with 7 bases between. The CDR3 spells CASRADTGELFF. The CDR3 bases are TGTGCCAGCAGAGCGGATACCGGGGAGCTGTTTTTT.

The chain carries TRBV30 and TRBJ2-1, with D possibly TRBD2 on 5 matching bases. The V end lost 2 bases, the J end lost 9 bases, and 14 bases lay between the germline ends. The length of the CDR3 is 13 residues. CDR1 and CDR2 from the germline V gene are GTSNPN and SVGIG (reference sequence). This CDR3 reads CAWSPTRRFEQFF. The CDR3 nucleotides are TGTGCCTGGAGTCCCACTCGGAGGTTTGAGCAGTTCTTC. The entire variable domain, with the rest obtained from reference TRBV30 and TRBJ2-1, is as follows: SQTIHQWPATLVQPVGSPLSLECTVEGTSNPNLYWYRQAAGRGLQLLFYSVGIGQISSEVPQNLSASRPQDRQFILSSKKLLLSDSGFYLCAWSPTRRFEQFFGPGTRLTVL.

This clonotype was recorded at least ten times. The rearrangement uses TRBV13 and TRBJ2-5, with 10 bases aligning to TRBD2. Looked up from germline, CDR1 is PRHDT and CDR2 is FYEKMQ (reference sequence). CDR3 length: 14 residues. V shed 2 bases, J shed 8 bases, and the junction held 5 bases outside the gene matches. CDR3 DNA: TGTGCCAGCAGCTTACTGAGCGGGGGGGCAACCCAGTACTTC. As protein: CASSLLSGGATQYF.

This clonotype was seen more than once but under ten times. The genes are TRBV12-3 or TRBV12-4 and TRBJ1-5; maybe TRBD1 (5 bases). The CDR3 runs 15 residues. V was clipped by 1 base and J by 6 bases, with 13 bases between them. The CDR3 DNA reads as TGTGCCAGCAGTTTAGATCTGGGAAGGGGTCAGCCCCAGCATTTT. Translation: CASSLDLGRGQPQHF.

Written as DNA, the CDR3 is TGTGCCAGCAGCTTACTAGGGGGACTAGGGGTAGGTGAGCAGTTCTTC. Encoded protein: CASSLLGGLGVGEQFF. The V call is TRBV7-8, the J call TRBJ2-1; 8 nucleotides line up with TRBD2. The V gene's germline CDR1 is SGHVS and CDR2 FQNEAQ. The CDR3 is 16 residues long. J gave up 9 bases and V 2 bases, and 12 bases lay outside the gene matches. The full variable domain, in which reference TRBV7-8 and TRBJ2-1 provide the parts outside the CDR3, is GAGVSQSPRYKVAKRGQDVALRCDPISGHVSLFWYQQALGQGPEFLTYFQNEAQLDKSGLPSDRFFAERPEGSVSTLKIQRTQQEDSAVYLCASSLLGGLGVGEQFFGPGTRLTVL.

The table lists this clonotype with a few counts. This chain uses TRBV5-1 with TRBJ2-7, with 8 bases aligning to TRBD1. The junction had 24 bases not matched to a gene; V was cut back by 4 bases and J by 0 bases. The germline gives CDR1 SGHRS, CDR2 YFSETQ. The CDR3 covers 21 residues. The CDR3 nucleotides are TGCGCCAGCAGCCCACCTGCACCTGGACAGGGTATCGGCTCAGCCTCCTACGAGCAGTACTTC. As protein: CASSPPAPGQGIGSASYEQYF. Using reference TRBV5-1 and TRBJ2-7 for the parts outside the CDR3, the full variable domain is KAGVTQTPRYLIKTRGQQVTLSCSPISGHRSVSWYQQTPGQGLQFLFEYFSETQRNKGNFPGRFSGRQFSNSRSEMNVSTLELGDSALYLCASSPPAPGQGIGSASYEQYFGPGTRLTVT.